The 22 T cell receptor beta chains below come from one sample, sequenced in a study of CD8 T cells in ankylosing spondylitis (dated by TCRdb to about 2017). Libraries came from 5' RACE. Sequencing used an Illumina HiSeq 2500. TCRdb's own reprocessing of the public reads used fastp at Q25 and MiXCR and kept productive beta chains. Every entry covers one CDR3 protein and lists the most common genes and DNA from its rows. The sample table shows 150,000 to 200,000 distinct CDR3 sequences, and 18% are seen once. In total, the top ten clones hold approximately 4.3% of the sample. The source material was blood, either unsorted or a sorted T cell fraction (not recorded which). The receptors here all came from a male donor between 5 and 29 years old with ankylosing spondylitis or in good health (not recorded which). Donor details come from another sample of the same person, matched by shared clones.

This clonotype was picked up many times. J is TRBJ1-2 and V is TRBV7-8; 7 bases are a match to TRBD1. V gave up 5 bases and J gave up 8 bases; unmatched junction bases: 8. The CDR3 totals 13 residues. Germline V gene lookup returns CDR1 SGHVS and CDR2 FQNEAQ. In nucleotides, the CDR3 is TGTGCCAGCAGCGCCAGACAGGGCTACGGCTACACCTTC. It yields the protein CASSARQGYGYTF.

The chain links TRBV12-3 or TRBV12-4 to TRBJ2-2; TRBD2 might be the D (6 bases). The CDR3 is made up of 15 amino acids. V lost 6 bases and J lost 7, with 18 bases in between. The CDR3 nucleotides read TGTGCCAGCAGGGCCGAGGGAGGAGTCGGCGGGGAGCTGTTTTTT. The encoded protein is CASRAEGGVGGELFF.

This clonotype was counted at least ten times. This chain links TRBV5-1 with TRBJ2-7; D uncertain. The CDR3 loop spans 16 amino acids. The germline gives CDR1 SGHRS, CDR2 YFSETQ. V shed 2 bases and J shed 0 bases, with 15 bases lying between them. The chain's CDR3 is CASSFDGQLSSYEQYF. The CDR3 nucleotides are TGCGCCAGCAGCTTTGATGGGCAGCTTAGCTCCTACGAGCAGTACTTC.

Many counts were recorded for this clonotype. DNA for the CDR3: TGTGCCAGCAGCCAAGAAAGCGGGACCAAAAACATTCAGTACTTC. Translated: CASSQESGTKNIQYF. The chain couples TRBV4-2 to TRBJ2-4, with TRBD2 matching 7 bases. The V gene's germline CDR1 is LGHNA and CDR2 YNFKEQ. The CDR3 is 15 residues long. V was clipped by 0 bases and J by 2 bases; unmatched bases: 1.

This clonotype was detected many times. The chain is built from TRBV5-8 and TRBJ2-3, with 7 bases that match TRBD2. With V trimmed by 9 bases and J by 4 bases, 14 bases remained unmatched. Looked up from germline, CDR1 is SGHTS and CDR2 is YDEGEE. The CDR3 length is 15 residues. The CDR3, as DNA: TGTGCCATCTCGGGACTATTGATCGCCGCAGATACGCAGTATTTT. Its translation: CAISGLLIAADTQYF.

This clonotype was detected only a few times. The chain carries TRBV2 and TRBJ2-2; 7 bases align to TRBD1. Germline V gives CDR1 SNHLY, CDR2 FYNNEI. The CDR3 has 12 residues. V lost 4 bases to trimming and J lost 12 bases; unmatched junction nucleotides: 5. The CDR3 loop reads CASSADREKLFF. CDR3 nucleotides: TGTGCCAGCAGTGCAGACAGGGAGAAGCTGTTTTTT.

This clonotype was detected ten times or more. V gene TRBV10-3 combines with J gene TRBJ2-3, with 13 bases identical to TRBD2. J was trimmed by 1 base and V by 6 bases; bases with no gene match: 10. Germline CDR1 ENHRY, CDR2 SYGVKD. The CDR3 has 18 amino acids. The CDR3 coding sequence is TGTGCCATCAGCACTAGGAGACTAGCGGGAGGTGGCACAGATACGCAGTATTTT. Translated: CAISTRRLAGGGTDTQYF.

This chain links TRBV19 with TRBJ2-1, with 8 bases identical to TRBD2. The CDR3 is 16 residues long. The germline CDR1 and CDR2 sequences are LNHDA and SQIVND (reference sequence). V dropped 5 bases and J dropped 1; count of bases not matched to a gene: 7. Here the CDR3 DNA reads TGTGCCAGTAGTCCCCAGCGGGAGATATCCTACAATGAGCAGTTCTTC. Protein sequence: CASSPQREISYNEQFF.

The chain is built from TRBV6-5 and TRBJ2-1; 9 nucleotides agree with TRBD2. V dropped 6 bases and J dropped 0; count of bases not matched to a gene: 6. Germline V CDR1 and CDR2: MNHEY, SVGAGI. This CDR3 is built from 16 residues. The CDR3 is CASRPGSGSSYNEQFF. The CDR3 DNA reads TGTGCCAGCAGACCCGGTAGCGGGAGCTCCTACAATGAGCAGTTCTTC.

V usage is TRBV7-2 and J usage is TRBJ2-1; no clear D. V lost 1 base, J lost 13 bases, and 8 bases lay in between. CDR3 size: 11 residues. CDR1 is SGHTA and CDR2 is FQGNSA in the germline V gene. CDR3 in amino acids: CASSLGPSQFF. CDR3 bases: TGTGCCAGCAGCTTAGGCCCCTCTCAGTTCTTC.

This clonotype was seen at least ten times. The CDR3 spells CASSRTGTGIVAGELFF. The CDR3 DNA reads as TGTGCCAGCAGTCGTACCGGGACAGGGATTGTGGCCGGGGAGCTGTTTTTT. The chain employs TRBV11-2 and TRBJ2-2; 9 bases agree with TRBD1. CDR1 is SGHAT and CDR2 is FQNNGV in the germline V gene. This CDR3 spans 17 amino acids. The trim removed 6 bases at V and 6 bases at J, leaving 14 bases unmatched.

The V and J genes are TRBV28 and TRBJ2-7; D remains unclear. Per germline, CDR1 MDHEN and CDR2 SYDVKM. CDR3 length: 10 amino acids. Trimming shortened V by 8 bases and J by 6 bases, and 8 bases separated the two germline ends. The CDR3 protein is CASGLIEQYF. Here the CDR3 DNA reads TGTGCCAGCGGCCTAATCGAGCAGTACTTC.

CDR3 amino acids: CASSSRVYEQYF. CDR3 coding DNA: TGTGCCAGCAGCTCTCGGGTCTACGAGCAGTACTTC. The genes are TRBV11-1 and TRBJ2-7, with unresolved D. This CDR3 comprises 12 residues. Germline values: CDR1 SGHAT, CDR2 FQDESV (reference sequence). Trimming removed 4 bases at V and 3 bases at J, with 7 bases between.

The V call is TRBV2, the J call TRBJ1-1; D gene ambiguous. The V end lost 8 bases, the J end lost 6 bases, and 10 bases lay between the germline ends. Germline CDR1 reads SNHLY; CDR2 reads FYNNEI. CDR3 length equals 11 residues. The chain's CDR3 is CASRPDSEAFF. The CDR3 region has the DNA TGTGCCAGCCGCCCTGACTCTGAAGCTTTCTTT.

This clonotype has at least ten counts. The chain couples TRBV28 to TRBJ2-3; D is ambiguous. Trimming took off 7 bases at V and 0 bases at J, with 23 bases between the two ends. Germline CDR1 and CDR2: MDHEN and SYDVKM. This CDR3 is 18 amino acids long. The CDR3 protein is CASTLPSRGSSSTDTQYF. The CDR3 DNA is TGTGCCAGCACTCTTCCTAGTCGTGGATCAAGTAGCACAGATACGCAGTATTTT.

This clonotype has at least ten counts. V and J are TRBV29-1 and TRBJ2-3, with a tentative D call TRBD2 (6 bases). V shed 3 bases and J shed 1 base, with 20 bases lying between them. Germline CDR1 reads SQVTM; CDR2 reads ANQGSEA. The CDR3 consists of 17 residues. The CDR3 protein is CSVEGTAGRLGTDTQYF. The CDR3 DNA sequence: TGCAGCGTTGAGGGAACCGCGGGACGGTTGGGCACAGATACGCAGTATTTT.

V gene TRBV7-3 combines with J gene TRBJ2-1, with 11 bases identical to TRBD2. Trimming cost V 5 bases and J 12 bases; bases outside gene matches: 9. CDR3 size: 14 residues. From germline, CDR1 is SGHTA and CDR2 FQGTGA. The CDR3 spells CASSRSGLADPQFF. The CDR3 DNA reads TGTGCCAGCAGCCGATCGGGACTAGCGGACCCGCAGTTCTTC.

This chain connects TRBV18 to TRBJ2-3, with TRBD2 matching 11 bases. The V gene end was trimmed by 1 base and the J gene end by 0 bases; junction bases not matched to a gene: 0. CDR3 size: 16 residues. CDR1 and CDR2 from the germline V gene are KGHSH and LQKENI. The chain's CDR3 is CASSPLAGGSTDTQYF. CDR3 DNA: TGTGCCAGCTCACCACTAGCGGGAGGGAGCACAGATACGCAGTATTTT.

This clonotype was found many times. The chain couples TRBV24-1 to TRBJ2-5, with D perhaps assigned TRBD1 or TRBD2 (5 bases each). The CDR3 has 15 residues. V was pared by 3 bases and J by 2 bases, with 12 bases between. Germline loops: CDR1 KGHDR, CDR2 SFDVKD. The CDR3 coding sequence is TGTGCCACCAGTGATCCTACGGGACCACAAGAGACCCAGTACTTC. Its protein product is CATSDPTGPQETQYF.

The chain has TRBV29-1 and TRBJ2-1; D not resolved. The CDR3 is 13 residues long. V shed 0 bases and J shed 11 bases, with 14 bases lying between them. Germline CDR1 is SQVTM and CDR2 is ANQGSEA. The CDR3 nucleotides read TGCAGCGTTGAAGACCCCGTGGAAGTTCAGCAGTTCTTC. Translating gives CSVEDPVEVQQFF.

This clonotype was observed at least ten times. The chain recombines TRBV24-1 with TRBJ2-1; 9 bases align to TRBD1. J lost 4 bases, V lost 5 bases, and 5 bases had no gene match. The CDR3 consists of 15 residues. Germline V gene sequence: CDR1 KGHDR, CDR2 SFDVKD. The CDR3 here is CATSGGDRAYNEQFF. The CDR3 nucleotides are TGTGCCACCAGTGGAGGGGACAGGGCTTACAATGAGCAGTTCTTC.

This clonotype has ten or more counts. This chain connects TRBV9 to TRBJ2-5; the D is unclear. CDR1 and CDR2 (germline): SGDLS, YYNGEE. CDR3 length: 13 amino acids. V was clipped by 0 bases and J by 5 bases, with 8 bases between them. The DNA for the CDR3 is TGTGCCAGCAGCGTAGCTGTTATGGAGACCCAGTACTTC. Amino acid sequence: CASSVAVMETQYF.